This entry features one T cell receptor (beta chain) sequence. No antigen is known for it. Base qualities are not provided; no much larger clone lies one nucleotide away. Per the germline V gene, MDHEN is the CDR1 and SYDVKM is the CDR2. There are 15 amino acids in the CDR3, from cysteine to phenylalanine inclusive. Just the 45-base CDR3 DNA is kept, in frame starting at base 1. V loses 3 bases of germline sequence and J loses 6 bases, and the interval between the two ends is 18 bases. The CDR3 regions of human TCRbeta chains were analyzed by immunosequencing. The paper's data handling went like this. Repertoire TCRs were checked for matches against a reference library of SARS-CoV-2-specific TCRs that had been generated using the MIRA antigen-specificity platform. Breadth was defined as the fraction of unique TCRs that were SARS-CoV-2-associated, and depth was defined as the fraction of total T cells that were SARS-CoV-2-associated. Each spike-specific TCR was assigned to its reactive spike region and to a CD4 or CD8 class using the MIRA data. Log10-transformed breadth and depth values were compared by one-way ANOVA with Sidak's multiple comparisons tests. Imported from immuneACCESS, the table was reduced by TCRdb to in-frame sequences with V and J called. These copies leave out some clones; in studies compared against another copy, an unresolved V gene accounts for under half, and the cause of the remainder is not known. V, J and clone size are taken as reported in that table, and D and trimming were inferred from the DNA itself. Recorded for this sample are 90,000 to 140,000 clones; 89% of them occurred a single time. Roughly two fifths of the sample is taken by the ten largest.

The time point label, read with the paper, signifies: about 28 days (+/-7) after the second vaccine dose. AZD1222 recipients whose second dose came at about 4 weeks and those whose second dose came at about 12 weeks were combined into one group, since spike-specific TCR depth and breadth did not differ between the two schedules. Vaccinee samples came from UK trials COV001 and COV002, including a single-blind randomized controlled phase 2/3 trial of AZD1222 (ChAdOx1 nCoV-19) in healthy adults. Trial participant PBMC samples were collected at day 0 and day 28 after the second dose for TCRbeta chain sequencing. This sample was taken from a study of T cell responses to AZD1222 COVID-19 vaccine (dated by TCRdb to the early 2020s). About the full investigation: A total of 230 to 250 trial participants underwent TCR sequencing, of whom 200 to 220 received two doses of AZD1222 and around 25 received two doses of the MenACWY control vaccine. Trial participants were enrolled by age into subgroups of 18-55, 56-69 and 70-plus years, and roughly 150, 30 and 60 TCR-sequenced participants, respectively, were included in these subgroups. The investigation overall reported the following: Participants were mostly white British, with more females than males. The authors suggested clonal diversity may have been underestimated. Reportedly, almost half of the unique spike-specific TCRs recognized epitopes lying outside the regions that are mutated in the B.1.351 and B.1.1.7 variants. After two AZD1222 doses, spike-specific TCR breadth and depth were significantly higher than at day 0 and than in MenACWY recipients. Because no day 14 peak-response samples were available, repertoires were characterized only after the peak T cell response. The 56-69-year group was small, and its depth increase did not reach significance, likely because of low power. The whole spike protein was spanned by vaccine-associated CD4 TCRs, and dominant responses were seen in regions 160-218 and 743-854. Conclusions about previously exposed vaccinees were limited because only six AZD1222 recipients were SARS-CoV-2 seropositive at baseline.

The sequence was collected from an adult who received the AZD1222 COVID-19 vaccine. This sample comprised peripheral blood, obtained 28 days after the second AZD1222 dose. This chain is built from TRBV28 and TRBJ2-7, with the D call tentatively TRBD1 or TRBD2, each fitting 5 bases. At the DNA level, the sequence is TGTGCCAGCAGTTTGAGGGGAGCCCGGTTGGGCGAGCAGTACTTC. Its translation is CASSLRGARLGEQYF.